This T cell receptor (beta chain) was observed in a study of OX40 agonist ivuxolimab in advanced cancers. Looking at the study overall: The costimulatory receptor OX40 (CD134) was targeted by ivuxolimab, a fully human IgG2 agonistic monoclonal antibody. A male proportion of nearly 85% and a mean age of around 60 years, ranging from about 20 to 79, were recorded for the dose-escalation cohort. Peripheral TCRbeta sequencing was intended to test whether TCR sequence diversity was altered and clonal T-cell expansion was caused by ivuxolimab. Partial responses were achieved by three dose-escalation patients, of whom one had hepatocellular carcinoma and two had cutaneous melanoma. Of the 50 or so patients in dose escalation, about 19 had hepatocellular carcinoma, roughly 15 had melanoma, 9 had renal cell carcinoma and 9 had head and neck cancer. Prior anti-PD-1, anti-PD-L1 or anti-CTLA-4 therapy was permitted, and checkpoint inhibitors had been received by around 40% of dose-escalation patients. The paper describes the monotherapy dose-escalation part (N = 52 patients) of the phase I trial of ivuxolimab. Intravenous ivuxolimab was administered to patients every 2 weeks at six dose levels: 0.01, 0.1, 0.3, 1.5, 3 and 10 mg/kg.

To sequence the TCRbeta CDR3 region, genomic DNA was isolated from the sorted cells. The immunoSEQ Assay was used to sequence the TCRbeta CDR3 regions. TCRdb mirrors the immuneACCESS table, restricted to in-frame sequences. Some clones are absent from its copies; in checked studies, under half trace to an unresolved V gene, and the reason for the others is unknown. The sample includes over 150,000 clones, with 85% to 95% observed a single time. The ten most abundant clones make up around 0.31% of the sample. In the case of this clone: Its cognate antigen has yet to be identified. Per-nucleotide qualities are absent, and no much larger clonotype sits a single base away.

The CDR3, from cysteine to phenylalanine, totals 15 residues. Only CDR3 DNA remains: 45 bases, in frame from the first base. In the germline V gene, CDR1 corresponds to SGHTA and CDR2 to FQGNSA. Ends trimmed: V by 5 bases, J by 0 bases; bases unmatched to a gene: 4. Results the study describes overall, beyond this receptor: Partial responders in the 0.1-3.0 mg/kg groups had among the lowest normalized peripheral clonal expansion, especially among CD8+ T cells. Which antigens the clonally expanded peripheral T cells were specific for was not determined. Low levels of normalized T-cell clonal expansion were also shown by some nonresponding patients. After ivuxolimab, expanded clones were on average more numerous among CD8+ T cells than among CD4+ T cells. Clonal expansion of both CD4+ and CD8+ blood T cells was observed from baseline to week 6 at doses 0.1 to 3.0 mg/kg.

Patients with a history of autoimmune disease or receiving systemic immunosuppression were excluded from the trial. Peripheral blood for TCR sequencing was collected from all dose cohorts at baseline, on cycle 4 day 1, and on cycle 7 day 1. The samples were taken from a phase I, first-in-human, multicenter, open-label dose-escalation trial of ivuxolimab. Adults with locally advanced or metastatic melanoma, renal cell carcinoma, hepatocellular carcinoma or head and neck squamous cell carcinoma were enrolled in the trial. Before TCR sequencing, CD4+ and CD8+ T cells were separately sorted from peripheral blood.

This sequence originates from an adult with an advanced solid tumor such as melanoma, head and neck, liver or kidney cancer. The chain is made from TRBV7-2 and TRBJ1-3; 7 middle bases align to TRBD1. The specimen was CD4+ or CD8+ T cells sorted from blood, collected in a trial of the OX40 agonist ivuxolimab. The DNA sequence is as follows: TGTGCCAGCAGCATACAGGGGAACTCTGGAAACACCATATATTTT. Its coded protein is CASSIQGNSGNTIYF.